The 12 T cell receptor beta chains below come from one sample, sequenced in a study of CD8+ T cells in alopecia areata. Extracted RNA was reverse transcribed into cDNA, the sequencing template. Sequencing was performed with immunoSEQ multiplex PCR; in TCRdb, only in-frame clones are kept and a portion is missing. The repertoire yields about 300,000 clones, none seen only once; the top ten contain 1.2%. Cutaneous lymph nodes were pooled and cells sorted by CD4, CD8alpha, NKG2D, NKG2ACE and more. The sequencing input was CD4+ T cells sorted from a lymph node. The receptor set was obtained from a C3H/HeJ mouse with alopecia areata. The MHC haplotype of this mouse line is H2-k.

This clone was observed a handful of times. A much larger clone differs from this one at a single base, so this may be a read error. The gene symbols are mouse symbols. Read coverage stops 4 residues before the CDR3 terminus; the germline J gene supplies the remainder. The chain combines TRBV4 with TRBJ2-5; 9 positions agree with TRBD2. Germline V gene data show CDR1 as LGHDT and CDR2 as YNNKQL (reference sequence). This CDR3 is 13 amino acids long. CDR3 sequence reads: CASSRDWEDTQYF. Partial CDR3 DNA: TGTGCCAGCAGCCGGGACTGGGAAGAC. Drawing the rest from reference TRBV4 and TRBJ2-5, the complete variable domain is ETAVFQTPNYHVTQVGNEVSFNCKQTLGHDTMYWYKQDSKKLLKIMFSYNNKQLIVNETVPRRFSPQSSDKAHLNLRIKSVEPEDSAVYLCASSRDWEDTQYFGPGTRLLVL.

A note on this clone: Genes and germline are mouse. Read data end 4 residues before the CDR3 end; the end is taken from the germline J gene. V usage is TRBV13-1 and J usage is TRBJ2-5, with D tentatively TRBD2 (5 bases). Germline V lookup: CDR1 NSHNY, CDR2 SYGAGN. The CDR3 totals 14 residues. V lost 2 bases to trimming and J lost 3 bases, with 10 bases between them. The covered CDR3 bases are TGTGCCAGCAGTGAATCCGCTGGGCAAGAC. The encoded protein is CASSESAGQD. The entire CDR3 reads CASSESAGQDTQYF.

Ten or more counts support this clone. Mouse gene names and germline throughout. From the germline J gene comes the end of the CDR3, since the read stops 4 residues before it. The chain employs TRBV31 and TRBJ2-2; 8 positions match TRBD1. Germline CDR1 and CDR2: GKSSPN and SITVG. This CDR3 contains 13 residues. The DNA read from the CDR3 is TGTGCCTGGACGACAGGGGAGGGCGGG. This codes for CAWTTGEGG. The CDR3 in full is CAWTTGEGGQLYF.

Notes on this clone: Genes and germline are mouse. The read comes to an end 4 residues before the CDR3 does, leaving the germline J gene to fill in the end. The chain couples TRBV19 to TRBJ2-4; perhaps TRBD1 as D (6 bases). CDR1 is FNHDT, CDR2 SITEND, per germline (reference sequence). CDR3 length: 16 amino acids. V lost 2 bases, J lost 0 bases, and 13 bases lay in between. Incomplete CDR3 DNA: TGTGCCAGCAGTATTGGGCAGGGGTTTAGTCAAAAC. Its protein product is CASSIGQGFSQN. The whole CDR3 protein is CASSIGQGFSQNTLYF. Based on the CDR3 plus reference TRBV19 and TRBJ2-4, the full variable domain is GGIITQTPKFLIGQEGQKLTLKCQQNFNHDTMYWYRQDSGKGLRLIYYSITENDLQKGDLSEGYDASREKKSSFSLTVTSAQKNEMAVFLCASSIGQGFSQNTLYFGAGTRLSVL.

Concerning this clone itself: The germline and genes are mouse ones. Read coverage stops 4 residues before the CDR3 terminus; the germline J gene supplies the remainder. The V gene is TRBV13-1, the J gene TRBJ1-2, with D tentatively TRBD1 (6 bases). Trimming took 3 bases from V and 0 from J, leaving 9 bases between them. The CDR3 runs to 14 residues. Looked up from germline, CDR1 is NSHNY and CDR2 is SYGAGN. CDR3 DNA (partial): TGTGCCAGCAGTGGGGACAAAACAAACTCC. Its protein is CASSGDKTNS. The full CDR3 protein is CASSGDKTNSDYTF.

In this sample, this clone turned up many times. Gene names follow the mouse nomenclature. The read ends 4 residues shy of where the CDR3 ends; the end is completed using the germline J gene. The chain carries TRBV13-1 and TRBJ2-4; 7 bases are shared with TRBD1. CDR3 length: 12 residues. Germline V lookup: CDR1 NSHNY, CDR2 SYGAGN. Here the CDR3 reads CASSGDRNTLYF. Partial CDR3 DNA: TGTGCCAGCAGTGGGGACAGAAAC.

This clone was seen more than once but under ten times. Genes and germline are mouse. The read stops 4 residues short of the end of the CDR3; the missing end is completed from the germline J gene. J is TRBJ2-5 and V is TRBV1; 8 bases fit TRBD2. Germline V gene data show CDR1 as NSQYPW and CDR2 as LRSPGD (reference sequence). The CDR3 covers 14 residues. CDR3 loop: CTCSARGGRDTQYF. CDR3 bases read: TGCACCTGCAGTGCAAGGGGGGGCCGAGAC.

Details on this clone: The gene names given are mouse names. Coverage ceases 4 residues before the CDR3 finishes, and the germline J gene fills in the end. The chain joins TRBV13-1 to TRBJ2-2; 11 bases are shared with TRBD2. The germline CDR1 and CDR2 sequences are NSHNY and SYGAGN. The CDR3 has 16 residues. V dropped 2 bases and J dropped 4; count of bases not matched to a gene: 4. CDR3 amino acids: CASSEDWGAPTGQLYF. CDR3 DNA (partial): TGTGCCAGCAGTGAGGACTGGGGGGCACCCACCGGG.

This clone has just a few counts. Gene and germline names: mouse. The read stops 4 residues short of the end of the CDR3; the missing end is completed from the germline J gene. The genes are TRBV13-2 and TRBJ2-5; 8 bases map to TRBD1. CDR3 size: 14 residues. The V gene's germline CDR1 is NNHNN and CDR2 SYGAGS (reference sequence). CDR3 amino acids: CASGASGGRDTQYF. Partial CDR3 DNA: TGTGCCAGCGGTGCTTCAGGGGGCAGGGAC.

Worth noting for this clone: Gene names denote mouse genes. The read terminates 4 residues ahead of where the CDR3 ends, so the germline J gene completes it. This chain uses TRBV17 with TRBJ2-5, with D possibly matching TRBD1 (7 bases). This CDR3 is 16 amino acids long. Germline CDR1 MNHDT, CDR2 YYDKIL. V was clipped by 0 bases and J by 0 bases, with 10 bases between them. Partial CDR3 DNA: TGTGCTAGCAGTAGAGATCAGGGGGGTAACCAAGAC. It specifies CASSRDQGGNQD. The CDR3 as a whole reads CASSRDQGGNQDTQYF.

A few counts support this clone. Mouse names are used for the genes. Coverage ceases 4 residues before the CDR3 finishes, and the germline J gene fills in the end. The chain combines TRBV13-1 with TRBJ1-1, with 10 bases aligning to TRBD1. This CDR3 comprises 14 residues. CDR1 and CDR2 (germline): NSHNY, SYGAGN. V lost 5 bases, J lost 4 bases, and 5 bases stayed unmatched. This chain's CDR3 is CASRRDRGGTEVFF. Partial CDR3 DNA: TGTGCCAGCAGGCGGGACAGGGGAGGCACA.

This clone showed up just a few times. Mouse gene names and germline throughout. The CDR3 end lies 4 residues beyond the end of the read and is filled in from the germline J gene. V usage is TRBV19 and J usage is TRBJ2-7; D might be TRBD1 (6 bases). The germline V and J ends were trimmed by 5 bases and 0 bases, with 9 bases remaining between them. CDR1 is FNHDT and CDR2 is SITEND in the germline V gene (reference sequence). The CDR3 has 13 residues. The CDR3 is CASSGTTSYEQYF. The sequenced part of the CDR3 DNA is TGTGCCAGCAGCGGGACAACCTCCTAT.